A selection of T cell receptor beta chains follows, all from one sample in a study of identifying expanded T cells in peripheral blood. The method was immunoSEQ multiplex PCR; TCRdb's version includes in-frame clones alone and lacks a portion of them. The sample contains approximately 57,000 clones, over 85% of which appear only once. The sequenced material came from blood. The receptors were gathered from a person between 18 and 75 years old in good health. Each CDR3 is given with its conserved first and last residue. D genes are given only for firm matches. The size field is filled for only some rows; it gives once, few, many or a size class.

cdr3_aa: CASSEAQGSQPQHF
cdr3_nt: TGTGCCAGCAGTGAAGCGCAGGGCAGCCAGCCCCAGCATTTT
clone_size: -
v_call: TRBV2
d_call: -
j_call: TRBJ1-5

cdr3_aa: CASSLLVRVYEQYF
cdr3_nt: TGTGCCAGCAGTTTATTAGTCAGGGTGTACGAGCAGTACTTC
clone_size: -
v_call: TRBV28
d_call: -
j_call: TRBJ2-7

cdr3_aa: CASSIRSVGNQPQHF
cdr3_nt: TGTGCCAGTAGTATTAGGTCAGTAGGGAATCAGCCCCAGCATTTT
clone_size: -
v_call: TRBV19
d_call: -
j_call: TRBJ1-5

cdr3_aa: CASSVQGSTGELFF
cdr3_nt: TGTGCCAGCAGCGTTCAGGGCTCCACCGGGGAGCTGTTTTTT
clone_size: -
v_call: TRBV9
d_call: -
j_call: TRBJ2-2

cdr3_aa: CSVGTGQGYGYTF
cdr3_nt: TGCAGCGTTGGGACTGGACAGGGTTATGGCTACACCTTC
clone_size: few
v_call: TRBV29-1
d_call: TRBD1
j_call: TRBJ1-2

cdr3_aa: CASGEWEQYF
cdr3_nt: TGCGCCAGCGGGGAGTGGGAGCAGTACTTC
clone_size: once
v_call: TRBV4-1
d_call: -
j_call: TRBJ2-7

cdr3_aa: CASSLYYRYKAFF
cdr3_nt: TGTGCCAGCAGCCTATACTACAGGTATAAAGCTTTCTTT
clone_size: -
v_call: TRBV14
d_call: -
j_call: TRBJ1-1

cdr3_aa: CASSIRQANYGYTF
cdr3_nt: TGTGCCAGTAGTATCAGACAGGCTAACTATGGCTACACCTTC
clone_size: -
v_call: TRBV19
d_call: -
j_call: TRBJ1-2

cdr3_aa: CASSKALPLRYTF
cdr3_nt: TGTGCCAGCAGCAAAGCCCTGCCCTTACGGTACACCTTC
clone_size: -
v_call: TRBV21-1
d_call: -
j_call: TRBJ1-2

cdr3_aa: CASSDRTGDSPLHF
cdr3_nt: TGTGCCAGCAGTGACCGGACAGGGGATTCACCCCTCCACTTT
clone_size: -
v_call: TRBV2
d_call: TRBD1
j_call: TRBJ1-6

cdr3_aa: CAISEVSGGLAEFTDTQYF
cdr3_nt: TGTGCCATCAGTGAAGTAAGTGGAGGACTAGCGGAATTCACAGATACGCAGTATTTT
clone_size: -
v_call: TRBV10-3
d_call: TRBD2
j_call: TRBJ2-3

cdr3_aa: CASSPQLLYEQYF
cdr3_nt: TGTGCCAGCAGCCCGCAACTCCTCTACGAGCAGTACTTC
clone_size: once
v_call: TRBV7-2
d_call: -
j_call: TRBJ2-7

cdr3_aa: CASSLLGQELETQYF
cdr3_nt: TGTGCCAGCAGCTTGCTGGGACAGGAATTAGAGACCCAGTACTTC
clone_size: -
v_call: TRBV7-2
d_call: TRBD1
j_call: TRBJ2-5

cdr3_aa: CASSPNWGKPGNTIYF
cdr3_nt: TGTGCCAGCAGCCCAAATTGGGGTAAACCTGGAAACACCATATATTTT
clone_size: -
v_call: TRBV11-2
d_call: -
j_call: TRBJ1-3

cdr3_aa: CASSQDKGKVVSEQFF
cdr3_nt: TGTGCCAGCAGCCAAGACAAGGGGAAAGTGGTCAGTGAGCAGTTCTTC
clone_size: -
v_call: TRBV4-2
d_call: -
j_call: TRBJ2-1

cdr3_aa: CAWSRSANTEAFF
cdr3_nt: TGTGCCTGGAGCAGGTCAGCCAACACTGAAGCTTTCTTT
clone_size: -
v_call: TRBV30
d_call: -
j_call: TRBJ1-1

cdr3_aa: CASSQGVGTEAFF
cdr3_nt: TGTGCCAGCAGTCAGGGGGTAGGCACTGAAGCTTTCTTT
clone_size: -
v_call: TRBV5-4
d_call: TRBD1
j_call: TRBJ1-1

cdr3_aa: CASSASLGNTEAFF
cdr3_nt: TGTGCCAGCAGCGCGTCACTAGGGAACACTGAAGCTTTCTTT
clone_size: once
v_call: TRBV7-8
d_call: -
j_call: TRBJ1-1

cdr3_aa: CASSPQGQGTPYEQYF
cdr3_nt: TGTGCCAGCAGCCCCCAGGGACAGGGGACTCCCTACGAGCAGTACTTC
clone_size: -
v_call: TRBV7-9
d_call: TRBD1
j_call: TRBJ2-7

cdr3_aa: CAWSTTYQPQHF
cdr3_nt: TGTGCCTGGAGTACAACTTATCAGCCCCAGCATTTT
clone_size: -
v_call: TRBV30
d_call: -
j_call: TRBJ1-5

cdr3_aa: CASSIRGGSGKQQFF
cdr3_nt: TGTGCCAGTAGTATCCGCGGGGGGAGTGGAAAACAGCAGTTCTTC
clone_size: -
v_call: TRBV19
d_call: TRBD2
j_call: TRBJ2-1

cdr3_aa: CASSWGAGVDTGELFF
cdr3_nt: TGCGCCAGCTCGTGGGGAGCGGGAGTTGACACCGGGGAGCTGTTTTTT
clone_size: -
v_call: TRBV5-1
d_call: TRBD2
j_call: TRBJ2-2

cdr3_aa: CASSLRLRNSGTDTQYF
cdr3_nt: TGTGCCAGCAGCTTGCGGCTGCGAAATTCTGGAACAGATACGCAGTATTTT
clone_size: -
v_call: TRBV5-6
d_call: -
j_call: TRBJ2-3

cdr3_aa: CASSLPGASSYNEQFF
cdr3_nt: TGTGCCAGCAGCTTACCAGGGGCAAGCTCCTACAATGAGCAGTTCTTC
clone_size: -
v_call: TRBV5-4
d_call: -
j_call: TRBJ2-1

cdr3_aa: CASSPIPVTGVNSPLHF
cdr3_nt: TGTGCCAGCTCACCCATTCCCGTGACAGGAGTCAACTCACCCCTCCACTTT
clone_size: -
v_call: TRBV18
d_call: -
j_call: TRBJ1-6

cdr3_aa: CASSLRGSYEQYF
cdr3_nt: TGTGCCAGCAGCTTGCGAGGGTCCTACGAGCAGTACTTC
clone_size: -
v_call: TRBV5-6
d_call: -
j_call: TRBJ2-7

cdr3_aa: CASSEMWNTEAFF
cdr3_nt: TGTGCCAGCAGTGAAATGTGGAACACTGAAGCTTTCTTT
clone_size: -
v_call: TRBV6-1
d_call: -
j_call: TRBJ1-1

cdr3_aa: CASSPTGEGTEAFF
cdr3_nt: TGCGCCAGCAGCCCCACAGGGGAGGGGACTGAAGCTTTCTTT
clone_size: once
v_call: TRBV4-1
d_call: TRBD1
j_call: TRBJ1-1

cdr3_aa: CANSDRAFYEQYF
cdr3_nt: TGTGCCAATTCCGACAGGGCATTTTACGAGCAGTACTTC
clone_size: -
v_call: TRBV5-8
d_call: TRBD1
j_call: TRBJ2-7

cdr3_aa: CASSVGVGIIIQYF
cdr3_nt: TGTGCCAGCAGTGTTGGAGTCGGAATAATAATTCAGTACTTC
clone_size: -
v_call: TRBV2
d_call: -
j_call: TRBJ2-4

cdr3_aa: CASSSGTASYNEQFF
cdr3_nt: TGTGCCAGCAGCTCCGGGACAGCCTCCTACAATGAGCAGTTCTTC
clone_size: -
v_call: TRBV7-3
d_call: TRBD1
j_call: TRBJ2-1

cdr3_aa: CASSLEWGTQYF
cdr3_nt: TGTGCCAGCAGCTTAGAGTGGGGGACCCAGTACTTC
clone_size: -
v_call: TRBV7-9
d_call: -
j_call: TRBJ2-5

cdr3_aa: CAWSLSVYYGYTF
cdr3_nt: TGTGCCTGGAGTCTATCGGTTTACTATGGCTACACCTTC
clone_size: -
v_call: TRBV30
d_call: -
j_call: TRBJ1-2

cdr3_aa: CASKSAWEISTDTQYF
cdr3_nt: TGTGCCAGCAAATCCGCCTGGGAGATAAGCACAGATACGCAGTATTTT
clone_size: -
v_call: TRBV28
d_call: -
j_call: TRBJ2-3

cdr3_aa: CASREGPATDTQYF
cdr3_nt: TGTGCCAGTAGGGAGGGCCCGGCGACAGATACGCAGTATTTT
clone_size: -
v_call: TRBV19
d_call: -
j_call: TRBJ2-3

cdr3_aa: CASSSNRDTQYF
cdr3_nt: TGTGCCAGCAGCTCCAACCGGGATACGCAGTATTTT
clone_size: -
v_call: TRBV7-2
d_call: -
j_call: TRBJ2-3

cdr3_aa: CASSTVGGTEAFF
cdr3_nt: TGTGCCAGTAGTACGGTGGGGGGCACTGAAGCTTTCTTT
clone_size: -
v_call: TRBV19
d_call: -
j_call: TRBJ1-1

cdr3_aa: CASRVAGMNTEAFF
cdr3_nt: TGCGCCAGCAGAGTTGCGGGTATGAACACTGAAGCTTTCTTT
clone_size: -
v_call: TRBV5-1
d_call: -
j_call: TRBJ1-1

cdr3_aa: CASSESNSWTGNYEQYF
cdr3_nt: TGCGCCAGCAGTGAGTCGAATAGTTGGACAGGGAATTACGAGCAGTACTTC
clone_size: -
v_call: TRBV10-2
d_call: TRBD1
j_call: TRBJ2-7

cdr3_aa: CASSPPLSGAGELFF
cdr3_nt: TGTGCCAGCTCACCACCCTTATCAGGGGCCGGGGAGCTGTTTTTT
clone_size: -
v_call: TRBV18
d_call: -
j_call: TRBJ2-2

cdr3_aa: CASMEQGGGFGDFEQFF
cdr3_nt: TGTGCCAGTATGGAGCAGGGAGGGGGTTTTGGCGATTTTGAGCAGTTCTTC
clone_size: -
v_call: TRBV19
d_call: -
j_call: TRBJ2-1

cdr3_aa: CAISESPGHLAKNIQYF
cdr3_nt: TGTGCCATCAGTGAGTCACCGGGACACTTAGCCAAAAACATTCAGTACTTC
clone_size: -
v_call: TRBV10-3
d_call: -
j_call: TRBJ2-4

cdr3_aa: CASSKGTATYEQYF
cdr3_nt: TGTGCCAGCAGTAAGGGGACAGCCACTTACGAGCAGTACTTC
clone_size: -
v_call: TRBV27
d_call: TRBD1
j_call: TRBJ2-7

cdr3_aa: CASSQDQPPNEKLFF
cdr3_nt: TGCGCCAGCAGCCAAGATCAGCCTCCTAATGAAAAACTGTTTTTT
clone_size: -
v_call: TRBV4-1
d_call: -
j_call: TRBJ1-4

cdr3_aa: CASASTNEQFF
cdr3_nt: TGTGCCAGCGCCTCAACCAATGAGCAGTTCTTC
clone_size: -
v_call: TRBV9
d_call: -
j_call: TRBJ2-1

cdr3_aa: CASSYSLVDNEQFF
cdr3_nt: TGTGCCAGCAGTTACTCCTTGGTGGACAATGAGCAGTTCTTC
clone_size: -
v_call: TRBV6-5
d_call: -
j_call: TRBJ2-1

cdr3_aa: CSVEQGNTIYF
cdr3_nt: TGCAGCGTTGAACAGGGGAACACCATATATTTT
clone_size: -
v_call: TRBV29-1
d_call: -
j_call: TRBJ1-3